Described below is a single T cell receptor (beta chain) sequence and its context. This entry comes from a study of cytomegalovirus exposure and HLA in healthy donors. A multiplex PCR was run with 60 Vbeta primers and 13 Jbeta primers. The protocol was immunoSEQ multiplex PCR, while the TCRdb copy is restricted to in-frame clones and leaves out a portion. The profile shows roughly 180,000 clones, roughly four fifths of them singletons. Germline V gene sequence: CDR1 LGHNA, CDR2 YSLEER. CDR3 length: 14 amino acids. Trimming took 1 base from V and 3 from J, leaving 9 bases between them. The source is a female donor in good health and CMV-seronegative. Sequencing was done on a sample of PBMCs. The chain couples TRBV4-3 to TRBJ1-1, with D possibly matching TRBD1 (5 bases). The CDR3 region is CASSQARGYTEAFF. The CDR3 DNA reads as TGCGCCAGCAGCCAAGCAAGGGGATACACTGAAGCTTTCTTT.